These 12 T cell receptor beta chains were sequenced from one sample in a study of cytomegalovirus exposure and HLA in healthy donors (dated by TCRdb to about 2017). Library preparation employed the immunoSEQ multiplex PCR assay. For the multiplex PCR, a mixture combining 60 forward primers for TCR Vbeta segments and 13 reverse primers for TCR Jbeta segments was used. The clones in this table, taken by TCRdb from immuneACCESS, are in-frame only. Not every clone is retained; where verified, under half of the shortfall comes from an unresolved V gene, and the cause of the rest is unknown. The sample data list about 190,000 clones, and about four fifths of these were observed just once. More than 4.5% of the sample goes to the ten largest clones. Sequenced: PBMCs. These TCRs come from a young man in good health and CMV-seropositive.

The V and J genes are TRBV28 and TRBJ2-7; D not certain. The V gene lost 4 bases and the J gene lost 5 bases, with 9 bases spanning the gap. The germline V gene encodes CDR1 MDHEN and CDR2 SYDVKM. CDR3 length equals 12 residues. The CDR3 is CASSYNRDEQYF. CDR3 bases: TGTGCCAGCAGTTACAACCGGGACGAGCAGTACTTC.

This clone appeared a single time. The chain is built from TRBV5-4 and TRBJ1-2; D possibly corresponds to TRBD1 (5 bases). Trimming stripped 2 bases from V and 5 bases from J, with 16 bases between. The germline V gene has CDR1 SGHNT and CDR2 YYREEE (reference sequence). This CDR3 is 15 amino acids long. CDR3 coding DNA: TGTGCCAGCAGCTTAGGGGTTTCAGAAGTTTATGGCTACACCTTC. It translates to CASSLGVSEVYGYTF.

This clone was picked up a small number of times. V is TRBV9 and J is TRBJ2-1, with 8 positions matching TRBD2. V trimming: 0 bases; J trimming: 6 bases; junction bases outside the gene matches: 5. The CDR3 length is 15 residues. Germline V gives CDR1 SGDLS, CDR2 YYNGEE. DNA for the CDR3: TGTGCCAGCAGCGTAGCGGCGGGGGGCTCCAATGAGCAGTTCTTC. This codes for CASSVAAGGSNEQFF.

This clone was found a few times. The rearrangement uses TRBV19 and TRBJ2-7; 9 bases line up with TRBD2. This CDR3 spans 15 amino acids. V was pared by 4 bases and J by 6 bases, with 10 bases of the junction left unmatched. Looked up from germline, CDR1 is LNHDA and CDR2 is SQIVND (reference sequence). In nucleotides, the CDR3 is TGTGCCAGTAGTACGGTGGCTAGCGGGATTAGCGAGCAGTACTTC. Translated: CASSTVASGISEQYF.

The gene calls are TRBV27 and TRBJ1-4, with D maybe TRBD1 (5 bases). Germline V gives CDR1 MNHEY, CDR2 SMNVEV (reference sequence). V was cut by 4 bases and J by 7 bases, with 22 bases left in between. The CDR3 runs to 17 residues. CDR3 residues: CASSSTGTGGRTEKLFF. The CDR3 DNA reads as TGTGCCAGCAGTTCCACCGGGACGGGAGGGAGGACTGAAAAACTGTTTTTT.

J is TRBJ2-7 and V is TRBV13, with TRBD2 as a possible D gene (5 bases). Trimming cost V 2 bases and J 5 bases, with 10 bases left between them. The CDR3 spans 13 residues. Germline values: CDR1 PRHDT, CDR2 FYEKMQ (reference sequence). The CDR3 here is CASSLKGVNEQYF. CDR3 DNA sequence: TGTGCCAGCAGCTTAAAGGGAGTGAACGAGCAGTACTTC. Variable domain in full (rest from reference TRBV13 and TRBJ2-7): AAGVIQSPRHLIKEKRETATLKCYPIPRHDTVYWYQQGPGQDPQFLISFYEKMQSDKGSIPDRFSAQQFSDYHSELNMSSLELGDSALYFCASSLKGVNEQYFGPGTRLTVT.

The CDR3 is CASSPDLQGFLIGANVLTF. For the CDR3, the DNA is TGCGCCAGCAGCCCGGACCTACAGGGGTTCCTAATTGGGGCCAACGTCCTGACTTTC. The rearrangement links TRBV4-3 to TRBJ2-6, with 7 bases that match TRBD1. The CDR3 has 19 residues. The V gene's germline CDR1 is LGHNA and CDR2 YSLEER. Trimming took 4 bases from V and 3 from J; bases not matched to a gene: 15.

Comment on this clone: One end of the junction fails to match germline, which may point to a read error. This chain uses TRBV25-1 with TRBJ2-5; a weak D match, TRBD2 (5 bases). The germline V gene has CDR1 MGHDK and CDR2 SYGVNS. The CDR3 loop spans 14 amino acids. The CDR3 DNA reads TGTGCCAGCAGTGAATATGGCGGTGGGGAGACCCGGTACTTC. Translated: CASSEYGGGETRYF.

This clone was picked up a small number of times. CDR3 sequence: CASSINGQGAESTEAFF. The CDR3, as DNA: TGTGCCAGTAGTATAAATGGACAGGGGGCTGAGAGCACTGAAGCTTTCTTT. The chain carries TRBV19 and TRBJ1-1, with 11 bases lining up with TRBD1. The ends lost 2 bases at V and 4 bases at J; junction bases unmatched: 9. The CDR3 runs to 17 residues. Germline CDR1 and CDR2: LNHDA and SQIVND (reference sequence).

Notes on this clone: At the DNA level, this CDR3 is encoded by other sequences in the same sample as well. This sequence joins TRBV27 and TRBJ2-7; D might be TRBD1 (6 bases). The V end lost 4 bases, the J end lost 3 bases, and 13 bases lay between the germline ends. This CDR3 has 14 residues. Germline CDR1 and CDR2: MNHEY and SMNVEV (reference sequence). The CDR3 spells CASSSPGQSYEQYF. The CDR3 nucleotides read TGTGCCAGCAGTTCTCCGGGACAAAGCTACGAGCAGTACTTC.

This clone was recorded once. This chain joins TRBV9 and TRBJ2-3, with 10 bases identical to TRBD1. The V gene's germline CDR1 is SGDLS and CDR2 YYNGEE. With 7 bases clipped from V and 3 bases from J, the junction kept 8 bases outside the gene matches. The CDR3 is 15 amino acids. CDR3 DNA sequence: TGTGCCAGCCGAGGAGGGGACAGGGGAACAGATACGCAGTATTTT. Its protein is CASRGGDRGTDTQYF.

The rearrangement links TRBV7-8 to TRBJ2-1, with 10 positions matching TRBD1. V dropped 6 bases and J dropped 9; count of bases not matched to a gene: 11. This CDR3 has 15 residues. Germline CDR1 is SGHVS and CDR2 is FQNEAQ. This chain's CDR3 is CASRRQGAGVGEQFF. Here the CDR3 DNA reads TGTGCCAGCAGAAGACAGGGGGCCGGAGTGGGTGAGCAGTTCTTC.